The present TCR beta chain was sequenced within a study of T cell responses to AZD1222 COVID-19 vaccine. Study at large: Second-dose timings of about 4 or about 12 weeks were pooled.

Study-level points and caveats: Every sample of the repertoires postdated the peak T cell response. It should be noted that donors were predominantly white British and more often female, and clonal diversity was possibly underestimated. Mapped onto spike, vaccine-associated CD4 TCRs spanned it and were dominant at 160-218 and 743-854.

This CDR3 spans 15 amino acids. Germline V gene data show CDR1 as KGHDR and CDR2 as SFDVKD. V lost 5 bases and J 3 bases, leaving 14 bases between the germline ends. This clone has just one count. Its antigen is not identified. Clones were read by immunoSEQ multiplex PCR, and TCRdb kept only the in-frame ones, dropping some. The table shows about 76,000 clones, with approximately 90% occurring only once. This rearrangement joins TRBV24-1 to TRBJ2-3; no reliable D call. The TCR comes from an adult in good health. The specimen comprised peripheral blood, sampled on day 0 of AZD1222 vaccination. In nucleotides, the CDR3 is TGTGCCACCAGTGCTAGTTTCTCTGCGACAGATACGCAGTATTTT. Translated: CATSASFSATDTQYF.